The clone carrying this TCR beta chain was seen a few times. The antigen is not known. The CDR3 sequence is 15 residues long. Trimming took off 0 bases at V and 4 bases at J, with 10 bases between the two ends. Looked up from germline, CDR1 is LGHNA and CDR2 is YSLEER. One entry per CDR3 protein, called by TCRdb with MiXCR from the 5' RACE reads. The data contain about 320,000 distinct CDR3 sequences, around 7% of them singletons. This sample stems from a study of T cells after yellow fever vaccination. Study-level results: The study re-detected most primary-vaccination clones after the booster (around 96% CD4, roughly 85% CD8).

The TCR was taken from a young man who received the YFV17D yellow fever vaccine. The specimen was PBMCs, collected 45 days after the first yellow fever vaccination. The V and J genes are TRBV4-3 and TRBJ2-1, with D maybe TRBD1 (6 bases). In DNA form, the CDR3 reads TGCGCCAGCAGCCAAGAGGCAGGGGCGTACAATGAGCAGTTCTTC. This sequence encodes CASSQEAGAYNEQFF.